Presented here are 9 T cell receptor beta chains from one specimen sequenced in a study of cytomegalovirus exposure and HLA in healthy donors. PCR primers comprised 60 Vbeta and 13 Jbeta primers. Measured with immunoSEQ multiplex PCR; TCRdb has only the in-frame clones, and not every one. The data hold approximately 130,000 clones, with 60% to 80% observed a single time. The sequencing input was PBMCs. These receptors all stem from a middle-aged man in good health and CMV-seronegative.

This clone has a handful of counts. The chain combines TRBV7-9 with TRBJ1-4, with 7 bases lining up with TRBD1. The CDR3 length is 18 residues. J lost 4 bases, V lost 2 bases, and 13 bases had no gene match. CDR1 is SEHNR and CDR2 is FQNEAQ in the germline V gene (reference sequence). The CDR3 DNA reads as TGTGCCAGCAGCTTAAGGGTTAACAGACAGGGCCTTAATGAAAAACTGTTTTTT. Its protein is CASSLRVNRQGLNEKLFF. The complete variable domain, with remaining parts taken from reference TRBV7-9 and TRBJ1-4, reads DTGVSQNPRHKITKRGQNVTFRCDPISEHNRLYWYRQTLGQGPEFLTYFQNEAQLEKSRLLSDRFSAERPKGSFSTLEIQRTEQGDSAMYLCASSLRVNRQGLNEKLFFGSGTQLSVL.

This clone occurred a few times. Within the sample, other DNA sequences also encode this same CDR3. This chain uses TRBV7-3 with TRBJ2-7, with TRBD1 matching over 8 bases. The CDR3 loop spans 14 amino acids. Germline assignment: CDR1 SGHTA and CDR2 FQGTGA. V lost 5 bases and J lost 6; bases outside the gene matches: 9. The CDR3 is CASSPNGQGTEQYF. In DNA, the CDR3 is TGTGCCAGCAGCCCCAACGGACAGGGAACCGAGCAGTACTTC.

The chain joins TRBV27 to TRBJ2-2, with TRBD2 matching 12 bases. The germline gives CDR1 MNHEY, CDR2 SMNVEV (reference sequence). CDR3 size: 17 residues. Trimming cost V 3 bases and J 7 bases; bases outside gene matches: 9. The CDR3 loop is CASSLYGTSGQGGELFF. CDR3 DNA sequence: TGTGCCAGCAGTTTGTACGGGACTAGCGGGCAGGGCGGGGAGCTGTTTTTT.

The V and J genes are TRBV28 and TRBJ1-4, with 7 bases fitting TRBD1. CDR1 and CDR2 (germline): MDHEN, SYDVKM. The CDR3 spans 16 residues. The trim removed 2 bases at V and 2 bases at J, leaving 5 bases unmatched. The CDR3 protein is CASSLPGGRTNEKLFF. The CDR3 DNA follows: TGTGCCAGCAGTTTACCAGGGGGTAGGACTAATGAAAAACTGTTTTTT.

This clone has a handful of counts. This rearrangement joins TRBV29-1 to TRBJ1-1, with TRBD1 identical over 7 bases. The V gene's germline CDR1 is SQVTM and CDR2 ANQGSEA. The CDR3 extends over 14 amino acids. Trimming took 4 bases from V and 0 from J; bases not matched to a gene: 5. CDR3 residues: CSVAGQTMNTEAFF. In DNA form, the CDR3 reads TGCAGCGTTGCGGGACAGACTATGAACACTGAAGCTTTCTTT.

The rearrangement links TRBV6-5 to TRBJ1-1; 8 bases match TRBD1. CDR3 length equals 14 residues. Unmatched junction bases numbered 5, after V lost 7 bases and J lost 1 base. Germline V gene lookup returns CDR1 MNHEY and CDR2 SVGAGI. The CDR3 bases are TGTGCCAGCACCCCGGGACAGGAGAACACTGAAGCTTTCTTT. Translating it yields CASTPGQENTEAFF.

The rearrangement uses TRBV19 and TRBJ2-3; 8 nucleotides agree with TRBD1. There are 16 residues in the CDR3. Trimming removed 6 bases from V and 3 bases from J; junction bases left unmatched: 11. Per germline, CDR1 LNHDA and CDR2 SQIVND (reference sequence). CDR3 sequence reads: CASSEDRGLGTDTQYF. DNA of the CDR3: TGTGCCAGTAGCGAAGACAGGGGCCTGGGGACAGATACGCAGTATTTT.

The CDR3, as DNA: TGTGCCAGCAGCGGACCGGACGCGACAGAAGAGACCCAGTACTTC. Protein sequence: CASSGPDATEETQYF. This rearrangement joins TRBV16 to TRBJ2-5; D may be TRBD1 (5 bases). V dropped 5 bases and J dropped 3 bases, with 16 bases sitting between them. This CDR3 has 15 residues. The germline V gene encodes CDR1 KGHSY and CDR2 FQNENV.

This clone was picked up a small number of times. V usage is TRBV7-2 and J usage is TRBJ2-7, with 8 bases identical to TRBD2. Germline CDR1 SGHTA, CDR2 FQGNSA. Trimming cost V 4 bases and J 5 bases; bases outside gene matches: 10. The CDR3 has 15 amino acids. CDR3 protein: CASSSQTGGHNEQYF. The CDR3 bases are TGTGCCAGCAGCTCGCAGACGGGAGGGCACAACGAGCAGTACTTC.